Reported below is one T cell receptor beta chain. What it binds is not known. The sample is drawn from a study of shared clonotypes between healthy human individuals. General study points: Sampling was confined to blood; repertoires within tissues likely differ.

Every immunoSEQ plate was one replicate of a subset's evenly spread DNA. The protocol was immunoSEQ multiplex PCR, while the TCRdb copy is restricted to in-frame clones and leaves out a portion. This table holds about 2.1 million clones, around 95% found once. CDR1 and CDR2 (germline): ENHRY, SYGVKD. The CDR3 loop spans 14 amino acids. Trimming pared 9 bases from V and 0 bases from J, leaving 13 bases between. Positive CCR7 selection of CD45RO-negative cells yielded the naive CD8 cells, and terminally differentiated effector memory CD45RA+ cells were excluded. The source of this sequence is a man between 18 and 29 years old in good health. Some clones in this sample may be carry-over from other donors' samples. The chain is built from TRBV10-3 and TRBJ2-3; D is unclear. Sequencing used naive CD8+ T cells from PBMCs. The CDR3, as DNA: TGTGCCATGGCATCAGCTTTTAGCACAGATACGCAGTATTTT. Residues: CAMASAFSTDTQYF.